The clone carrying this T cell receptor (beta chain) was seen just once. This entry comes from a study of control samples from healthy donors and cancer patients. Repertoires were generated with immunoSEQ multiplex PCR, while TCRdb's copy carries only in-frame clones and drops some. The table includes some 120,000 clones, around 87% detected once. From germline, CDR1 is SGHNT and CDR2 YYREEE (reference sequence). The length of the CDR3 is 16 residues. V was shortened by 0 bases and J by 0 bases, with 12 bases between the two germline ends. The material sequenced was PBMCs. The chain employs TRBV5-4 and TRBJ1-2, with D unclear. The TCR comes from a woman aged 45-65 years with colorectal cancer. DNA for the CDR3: TGTGCCAGCAGCTTGGTCCGGGTTTCAACTAACTATGGCTACACCTTC. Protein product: CASSLVRVSTNYGYTF. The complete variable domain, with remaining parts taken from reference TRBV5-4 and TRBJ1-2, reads ETGVTQSPTHLIKTRGQQVTLRCSSQSGHNTVSWYQQALGQGPQFIFQYYREEENGRGNFPPRFSGLQFPNYSSELNVNALELDDSALYLCASSLVRVSTNYGYTFGSGTRLTVV.